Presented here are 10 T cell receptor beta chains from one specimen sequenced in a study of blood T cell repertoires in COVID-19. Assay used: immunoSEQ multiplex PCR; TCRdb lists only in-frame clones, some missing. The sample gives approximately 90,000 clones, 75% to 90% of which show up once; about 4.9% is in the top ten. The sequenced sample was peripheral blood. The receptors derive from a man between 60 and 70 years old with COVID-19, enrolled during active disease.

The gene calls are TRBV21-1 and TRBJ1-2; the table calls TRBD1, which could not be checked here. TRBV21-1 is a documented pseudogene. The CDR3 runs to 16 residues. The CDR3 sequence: CASSKAAVRQGADYTF. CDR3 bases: TGTGCCAGCAGCAAAGCCGCCGTAAGACAGGGGGCGGACTACACCTTC.

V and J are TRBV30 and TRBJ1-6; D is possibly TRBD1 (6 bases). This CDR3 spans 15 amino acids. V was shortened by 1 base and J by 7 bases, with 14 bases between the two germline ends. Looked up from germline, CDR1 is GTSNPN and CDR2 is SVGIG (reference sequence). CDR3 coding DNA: TGTGCCTGGAGTGAGGGAGACAGGTTAAATTCACCCCTCCACTTT. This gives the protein CAWSEGDRLNSPLHF. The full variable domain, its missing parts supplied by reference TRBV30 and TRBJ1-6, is SQTIHQWPATLVQPVGSPLSLECTVEGTSNPNLYWYRQAAGRGLQLLFYSVGIGQISSEVPQNLSASRPQDRQFILSSKKLLLSDSGFYLCAWSEGDRLNSPLHFGNGTRLTVT.

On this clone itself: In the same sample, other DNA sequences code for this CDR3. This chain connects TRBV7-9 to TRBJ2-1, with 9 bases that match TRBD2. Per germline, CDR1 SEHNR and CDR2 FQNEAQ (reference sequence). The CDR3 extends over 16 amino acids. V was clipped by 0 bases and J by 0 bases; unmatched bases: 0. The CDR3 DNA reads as TGTGCCAGCAGCTTAGCGCGGGGGGGCTCCTACAATGAGCAGTTCTTC. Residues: CASSLARGGSYNEQFF.

The DNA of the CDR3 is TGTGCCACCAGTGACCCGGGACTAGCGGACGAAGATACGCAGTATTTT. Its translation: CATSDPGLADEDTQYF. J is TRBJ2-3 and V is TRBV24-1, with 11 bases aligning to TRBD2. Germline V gives CDR1 KGHDR, CDR2 SFDVKD. V gave up 4 bases and J gave up 5 bases; unmatched junction bases: 7. The length of the CDR3 is 16 residues.

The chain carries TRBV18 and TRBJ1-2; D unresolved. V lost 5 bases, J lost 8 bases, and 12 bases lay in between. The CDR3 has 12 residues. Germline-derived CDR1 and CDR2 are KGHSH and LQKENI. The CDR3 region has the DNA TGTGCCAGCTCATCTATTCTGGAGGGCTACACCTTC. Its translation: CASSSILEGYTF.

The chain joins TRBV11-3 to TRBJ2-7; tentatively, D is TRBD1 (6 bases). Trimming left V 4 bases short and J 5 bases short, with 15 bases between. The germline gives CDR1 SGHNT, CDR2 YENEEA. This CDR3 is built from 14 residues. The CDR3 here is CASSYSQGPNEQYF. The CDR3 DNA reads TGTGCCAGCAGCTACTCACAGGGCCCCAACGAGCAGTACTTC.

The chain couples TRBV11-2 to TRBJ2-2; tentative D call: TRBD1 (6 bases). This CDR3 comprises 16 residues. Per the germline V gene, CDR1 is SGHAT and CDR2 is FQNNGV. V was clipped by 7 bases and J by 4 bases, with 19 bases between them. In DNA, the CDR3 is TGTGCCAGCATCATTTTTCCCGGGACACTCACCGGGGAGCTGTTTTTT. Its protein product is CASIIFPGTLTGELFF. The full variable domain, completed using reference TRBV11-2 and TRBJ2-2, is EAGVAQSPRYKIIEKRQSVAFWCNPISGHATLYWYQQILGQGPKLLIQFQNNGVVDDSQLPKDRFSAERLKGVDSTLKIQPAKLEDSAVYLCASIIFPGTLTGELFFGEGSRLTVL.

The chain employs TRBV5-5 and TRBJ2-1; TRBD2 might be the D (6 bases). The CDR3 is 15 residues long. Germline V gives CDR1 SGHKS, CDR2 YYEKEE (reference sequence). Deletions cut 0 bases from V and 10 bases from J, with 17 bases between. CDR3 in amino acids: CASSLVGGAAGEQFF. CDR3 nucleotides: TGTGCCAGCAGCTTGGTAGGCGGGGCAGCAGGAGAGCAGTTCTTC.

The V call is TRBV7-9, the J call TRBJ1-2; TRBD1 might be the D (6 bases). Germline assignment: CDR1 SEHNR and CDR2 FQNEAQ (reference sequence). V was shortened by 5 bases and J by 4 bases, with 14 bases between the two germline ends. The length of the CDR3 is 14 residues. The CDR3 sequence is CASSHPDSSYGYTF. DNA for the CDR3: TGTGCCAGCAGCCACCCGGACAGCTCCTATGGCTACACCTTC.

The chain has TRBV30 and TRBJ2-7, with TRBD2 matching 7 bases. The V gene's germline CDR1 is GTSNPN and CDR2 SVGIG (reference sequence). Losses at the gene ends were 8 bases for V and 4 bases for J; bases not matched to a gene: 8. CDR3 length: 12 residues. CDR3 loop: CAGSQGGYEQYF. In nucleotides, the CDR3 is TGTGCCGGAAGTCAGGGAGGGTACGAGCAGTACTTC. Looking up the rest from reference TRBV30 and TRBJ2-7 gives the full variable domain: SQTIHQWPATLVQPVGSPLSLECTVEGTSNPNLYWYRQAAGRGLQLLFYSVGIGQISSEVPQNLSASRPQDRQFILSSKKLLLSDSGFYLCAGSQGGYEQYFGPGTRLTVT.